This is a list of T cell receptor beta chains from one sample in a study of T cells in Graves' hyperthyroidism and ophthalmopathy. TCRdb reprocessed the multiplex PCR reads via MiXCR and lists one record per CDR3 protein. Here the sample spans hundreds of thousands of distinct CDR3 sequences, more than 30% being singletons. Sequencing was performed on blood. These receptors were taken from a man aged 18 to 30 with Graves' hyperthyroidism. Each CDR3 is given with its conserved first and last residue. Each record gives: J gene, V gene, CDR3 protein.

>TRBJ2-2|TRBV2
CASTETIANTGELFF
>TRBJ2-2|TRBV7-6
CASSLEGGRATGELFF
>TRBJ2-5|TRBV2
CASTWRETQYF
>TRBJ2-5|TRBV6-1
CASSRTRQGAETQYF
>TRBJ2-2|TRBV25-1
CASSSPDRAAGELFF
>TRBJ2-5|TRBV6-1
CASSGLGVETQYF
>TRBJ2-5|TRBV10-3
CASSYERGETQYF
>TRBJ1-1|TRBV7-8
CASSLAGGYGTEAFF
>TRBJ1-3|TRBV5-1
CASSLWTGEGIYF
>TRBJ2-5|TRBV7-9
CASSPEREETQYF
>TRBJ2-6|TRBV5-1
CASSSPGRGSGANVLTF
>TRBJ1-2|TRBV15
CATSRVQTGRGGYTF
>TRBJ2-2|TRBV6-5
CASSYTDRGLGVLFF
>TRBJ2-5|TRBV20-1
CSARELAEQETQYF
>TRBJ1-1|TRBV29-1
CSVGVTEAFF
>TRBJ1-1|TRBV20-1
CSALDRVGTEAFF
>TRBJ2-2|TRBV19
CASSTKAVGELFF
>TRBJ1-5|TRBV5-1
CASSREGGQPQHF
>TRBJ2-7|TRBV24-1
CATSVLQGSPPYEQYF
>TRBJ2-7|TRBV4-1
CTSSQTWGGVTSYEQYF
>TRBJ1-2|TRBV20-1
CSASFPDEDGYTF
>TRBJ2-7|TRBV7-2
CASSRLAGDIYEQYF
>TRBJ2-5|TRBV7-3
CASSFTTGNQETQYF
>TRBJ2-7|TRBV10-3
CAISEQGAWEQYF
>TRBJ1-1|TRBV7-6
CASSLEYGSEAFF
>TRBJ2-7|TRBV2
CASSYWGQGSTYEQYF
>TRBJ1-6|TRBV9
CASSPETNYNSPLHF
>TRBJ2-7|TRBV14
CARRDRGFYEQYF
>TRBJ2-7|TRBV5-1
CASSIDYYEQYF
>TRBJ2-3|TRBV13
CASSSITRTDTQYF
>TRBJ1-3|TRBV12-3/TRBV12-4
CASSLAGGQALGNTIYF
>TRBJ1-6|TRBV5-6
CASSSTGRYSPLHF
>TRBJ1-5|TRBV19
CASSATGIGNQPQHF
>TRBJ2-6|TRBV5-1
CASSLDGTGGYGANVLTF
>TRBJ2-5|TRBV25-1
CASTSTGGTETQYF
>TRBJ1-5|TRBV7-2
CASSPYGTGVNQPQHF
>TRBJ2-7|TRBV7-3
CASRVTSGHSYEQYF
>TRBJ2-7|TRBV4-1
CASKGQGQGEQYF
>TRBJ2-5|TRBV9
CASSKEGGGLPRETQYF
>TRBJ1-1|TRBV3-1
CASSQRQGRNTEAFF
>TRBJ1-1|TRBV19
CASSIAYGGTEAFF